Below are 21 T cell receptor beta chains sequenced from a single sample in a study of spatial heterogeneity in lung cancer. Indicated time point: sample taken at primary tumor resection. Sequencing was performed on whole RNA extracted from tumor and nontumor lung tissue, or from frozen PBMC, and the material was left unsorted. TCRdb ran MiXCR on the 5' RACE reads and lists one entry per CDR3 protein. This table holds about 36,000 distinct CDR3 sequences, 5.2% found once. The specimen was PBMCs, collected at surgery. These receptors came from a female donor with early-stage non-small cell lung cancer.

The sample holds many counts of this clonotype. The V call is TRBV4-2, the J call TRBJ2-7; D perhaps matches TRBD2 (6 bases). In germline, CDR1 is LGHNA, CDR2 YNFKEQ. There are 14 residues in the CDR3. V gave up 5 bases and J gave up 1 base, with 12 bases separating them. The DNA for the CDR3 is TGTGCCAGCAGCAGTCCGGGACTGTCCTACGAGCAGTACTTC. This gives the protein CASSSPGLSYEQYF.

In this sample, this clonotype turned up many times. The CDR3 sequence is CASSSSQGAISPLHF. Here the CDR3 DNA reads TGCGCCAGCAGCTCATCCCAGGGGGCAATTTCACCCCTCCACTTT. The V gene is TRBV4-1, the J gene TRBJ1-6, with 8 positions matching TRBD1. V dropped 5 bases and J dropped 9; count of bases not matched to a gene: 9. CDR1 is MGHRA, CDR2 YSYEKL, per germline. The length of the CDR3 is 15 residues.

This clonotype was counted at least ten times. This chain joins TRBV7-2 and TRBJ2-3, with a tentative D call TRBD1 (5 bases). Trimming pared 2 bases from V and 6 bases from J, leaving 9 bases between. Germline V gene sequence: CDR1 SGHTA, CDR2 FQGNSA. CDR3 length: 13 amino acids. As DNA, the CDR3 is TGTGCCAGCAGCTTATTTGGGGCCGATACGCAGTATTTT. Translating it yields CASSLFGADTQYF.

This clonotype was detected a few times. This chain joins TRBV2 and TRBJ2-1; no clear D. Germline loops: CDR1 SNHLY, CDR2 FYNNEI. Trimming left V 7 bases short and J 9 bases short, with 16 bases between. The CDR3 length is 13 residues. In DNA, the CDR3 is TGTGCCAGCACTTCAGACTCGGTCGGTGAGCAGTTCTTC. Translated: CASTSDSVGEQFF.

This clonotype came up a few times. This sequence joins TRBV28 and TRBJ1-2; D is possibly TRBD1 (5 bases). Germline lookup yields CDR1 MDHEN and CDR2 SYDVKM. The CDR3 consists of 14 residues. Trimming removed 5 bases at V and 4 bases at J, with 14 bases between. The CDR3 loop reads CASSQSGAGYGYTF. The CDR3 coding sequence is TGTGCCAGCAGTCAATCCGGGGCAGGCTATGGCTACACCTTC.

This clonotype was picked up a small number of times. The CDR3 nucleotides are TGTGCCAGCAGTTTCGGACAGACGACCGAGCAGTACTTC. Translated: CASSFGQTTEQYF. This chain links TRBV28 with TRBJ2-7, with D possibly matching TRBD1 (6 bases). CDR3 length: 13 amino acids. V was trimmed by 3 bases and J by 6 bases, leaving 12 bases between them. Germline V gives CDR1 MDHEN, CDR2 SYDVKM.

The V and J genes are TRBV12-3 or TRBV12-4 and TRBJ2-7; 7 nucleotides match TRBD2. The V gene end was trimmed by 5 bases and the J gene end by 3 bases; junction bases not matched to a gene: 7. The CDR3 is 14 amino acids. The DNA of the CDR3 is TGTGCCAGCAGTCCCGGGACTATCGGCTACGAGCAGTACTTC. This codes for CASSPGTIGYEQYF.

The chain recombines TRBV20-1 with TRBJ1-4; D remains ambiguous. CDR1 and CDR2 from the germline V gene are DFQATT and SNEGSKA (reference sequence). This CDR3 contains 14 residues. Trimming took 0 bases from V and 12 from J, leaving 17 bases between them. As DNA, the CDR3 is TGCAGTGCTAGAGATTTCACCCCAACGCGGGAACTGTTTTTT. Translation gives CSARDFTPTRELFF.

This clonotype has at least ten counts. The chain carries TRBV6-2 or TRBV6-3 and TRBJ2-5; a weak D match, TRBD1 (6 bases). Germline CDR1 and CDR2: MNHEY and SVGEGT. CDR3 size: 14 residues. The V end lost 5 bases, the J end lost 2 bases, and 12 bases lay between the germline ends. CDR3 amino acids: CASSPRTDQETQYF. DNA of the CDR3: TGTGCCAGCAGTCCTAGGACAGATCAAGAGACCCAGTACTTC.

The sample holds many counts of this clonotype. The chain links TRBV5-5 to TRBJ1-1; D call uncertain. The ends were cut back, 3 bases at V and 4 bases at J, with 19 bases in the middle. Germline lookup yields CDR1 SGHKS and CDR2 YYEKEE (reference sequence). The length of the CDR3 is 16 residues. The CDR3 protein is CASSSSGNTKGTEAFF. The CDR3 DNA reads TGTGCCAGCAGCTCCTCAGGTAACACGAAGGGCACTGAAGCTTTCTTT.

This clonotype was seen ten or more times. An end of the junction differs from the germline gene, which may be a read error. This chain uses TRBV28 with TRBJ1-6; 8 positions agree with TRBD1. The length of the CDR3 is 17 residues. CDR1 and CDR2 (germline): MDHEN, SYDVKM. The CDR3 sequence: CASSPPGQALYISPLHF. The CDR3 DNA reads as TGTGCCAGCAGTCCGCCGGGACAGGCTTTATATATTTCACCCCTCCACTTT.

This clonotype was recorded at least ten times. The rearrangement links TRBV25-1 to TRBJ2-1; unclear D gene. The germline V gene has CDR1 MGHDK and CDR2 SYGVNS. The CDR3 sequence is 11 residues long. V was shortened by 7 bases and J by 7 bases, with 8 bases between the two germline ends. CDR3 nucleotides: TGTGCCAGCACTCTTGGGAATGAGCAGTTCTTC. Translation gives CASTLGNEQFF.

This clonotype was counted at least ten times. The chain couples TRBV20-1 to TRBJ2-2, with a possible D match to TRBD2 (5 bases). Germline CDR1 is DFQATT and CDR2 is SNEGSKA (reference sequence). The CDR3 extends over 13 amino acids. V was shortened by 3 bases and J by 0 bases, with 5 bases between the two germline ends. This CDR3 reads CSAREANTGELFF. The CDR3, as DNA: TGCAGTGCTAGGGAGGCGAACACCGGGGAGCTGTTTTTT.

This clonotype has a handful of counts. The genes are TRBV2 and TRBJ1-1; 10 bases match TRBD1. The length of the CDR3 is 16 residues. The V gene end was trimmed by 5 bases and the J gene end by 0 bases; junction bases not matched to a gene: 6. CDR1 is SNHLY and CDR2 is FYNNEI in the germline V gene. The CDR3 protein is CASSPRQGAMNTEAFF. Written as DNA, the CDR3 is TGTGCCAGCAGTCCTCGACAGGGGGCCATGAACACTGAAGCTTTCTTT.

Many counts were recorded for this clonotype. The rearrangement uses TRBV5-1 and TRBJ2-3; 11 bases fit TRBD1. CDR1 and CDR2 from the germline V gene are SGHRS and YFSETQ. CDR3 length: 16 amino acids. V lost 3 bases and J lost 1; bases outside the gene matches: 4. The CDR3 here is CASSSGTGGGTDTQYF. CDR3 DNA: TGCGCCAGCAGCTCCGGGACAGGGGGTGGCACAGATACGCAGTATTTT.

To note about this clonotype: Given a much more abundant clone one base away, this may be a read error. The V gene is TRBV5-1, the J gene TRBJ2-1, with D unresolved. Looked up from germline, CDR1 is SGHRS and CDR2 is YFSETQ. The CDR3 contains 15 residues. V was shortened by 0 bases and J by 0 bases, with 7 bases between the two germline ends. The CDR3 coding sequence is TGCGCCAGCAGCTTGGTGGGCACCTCCTACAATGAGCAGTTCTTC. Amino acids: CASSLVGTSYNEQFF.

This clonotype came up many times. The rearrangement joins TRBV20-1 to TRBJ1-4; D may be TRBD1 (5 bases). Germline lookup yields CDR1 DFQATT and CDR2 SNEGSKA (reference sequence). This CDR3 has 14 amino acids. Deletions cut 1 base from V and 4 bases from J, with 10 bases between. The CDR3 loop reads CSARAAGLNEKLFF. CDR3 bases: TGCAGTGCTAGAGCGGCAGGGCTTAATGAAAAACTGTTTTTT.

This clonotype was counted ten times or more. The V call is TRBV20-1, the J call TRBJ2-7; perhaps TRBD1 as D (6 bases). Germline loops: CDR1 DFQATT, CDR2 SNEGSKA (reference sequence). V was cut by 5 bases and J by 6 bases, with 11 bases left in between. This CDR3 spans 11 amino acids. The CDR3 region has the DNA TGCAGTGCTGCACAGGGAAGCGAGCAGTACTTC. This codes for CSAAQGSEQYF.

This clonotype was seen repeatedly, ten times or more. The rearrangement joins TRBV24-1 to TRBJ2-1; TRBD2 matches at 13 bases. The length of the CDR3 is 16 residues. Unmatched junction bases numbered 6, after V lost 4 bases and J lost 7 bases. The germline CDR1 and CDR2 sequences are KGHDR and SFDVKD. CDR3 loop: CATSDLTSGRLNEQFF. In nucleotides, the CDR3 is TGTGCCACCAGTGACTTGACTAGCGGGAGGTTAAATGAGCAGTTCTTC.

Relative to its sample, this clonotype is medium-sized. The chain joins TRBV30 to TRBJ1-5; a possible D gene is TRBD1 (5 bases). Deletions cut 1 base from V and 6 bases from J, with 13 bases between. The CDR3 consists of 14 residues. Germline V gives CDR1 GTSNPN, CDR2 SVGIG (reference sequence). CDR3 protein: CAWSEGWGGQPQHF. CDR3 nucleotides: TGTGCCTGGAGTGAAGGTTGGGGCGGTCAGCCCCAGCATTTT.

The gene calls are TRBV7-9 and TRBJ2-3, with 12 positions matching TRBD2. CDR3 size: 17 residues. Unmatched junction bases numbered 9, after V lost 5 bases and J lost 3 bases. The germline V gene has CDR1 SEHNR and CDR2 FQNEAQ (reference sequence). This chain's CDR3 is CASSLPLAGGRTDTQYF. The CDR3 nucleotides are TGTGCCAGCAGCCTACCACTAGCGGGGGGTAGGACAGATACGCAGTATTTT.